This TCR beta chain was obtained from a study of blood T cells in healthy people across ages. The study's findings and limits: Any changes in expanded clonotypes were possibly confounded, as donor CMV status remained unknown.

Sample-barcoded 5' priming and a J-beta primer mix drove a second PCR of 7 to 11 cycles. MiXCR was run by TCRdb on the 5' RACE reads, yielding one entry per CDR3 protein. The table includes about 1.5 million distinct CDR3 sequences, less than 45% detected once. On this clonotype itself: Its antigen is still unknown.

CDR1 is SEHNR, CDR2 FQNEAQ, per germline (reference sequence). This CDR3 contains 16 residues. The germline V and J ends were trimmed by 9 bases and 3 bases, with 21 bases remaining between them. Sequenced material: blood. The source is a woman aged 18-29 years in good health. The J gene is TRBJ1-5, the V gene TRBV7-9; D is uncertain. In DNA form, the CDR3 reads TGTGCCAGATCCTCGGGCGGACTCCACCCCAATCAGCCCCAGCATTTT. It specifies CARSSGGLHPNQPQHF.